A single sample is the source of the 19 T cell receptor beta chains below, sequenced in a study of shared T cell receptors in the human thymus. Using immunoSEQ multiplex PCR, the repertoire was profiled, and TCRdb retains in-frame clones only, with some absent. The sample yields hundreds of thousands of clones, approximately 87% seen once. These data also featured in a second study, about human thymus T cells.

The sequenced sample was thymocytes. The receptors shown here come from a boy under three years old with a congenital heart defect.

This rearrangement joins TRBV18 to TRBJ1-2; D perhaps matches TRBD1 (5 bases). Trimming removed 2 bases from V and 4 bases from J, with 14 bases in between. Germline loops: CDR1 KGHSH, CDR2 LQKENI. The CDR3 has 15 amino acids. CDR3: CASSPREGRPYGYTF. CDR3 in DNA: TGTGCCAGCTCACCAAGGGAGGGGAGGCCCTATGGCTACACCTTC. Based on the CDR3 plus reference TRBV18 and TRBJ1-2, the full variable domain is NAGVMQNPRHLVRRRGQEARLRCSPMKGHSHVYWYRQLPEEGLKFMVYLQKENIIDESGMPKERFSAEFPKEGPSILRIQQVVRGDSAAYFCASSPREGRPYGYTFGSGTRLTVV.

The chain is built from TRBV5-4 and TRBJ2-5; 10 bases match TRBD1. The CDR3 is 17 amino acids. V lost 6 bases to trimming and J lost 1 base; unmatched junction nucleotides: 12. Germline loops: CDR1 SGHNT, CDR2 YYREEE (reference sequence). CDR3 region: CASTSWDRGRSQETQYF. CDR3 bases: TGTGCCAGCACCTCCTGGGACAGGGGCAGGTCCCAAGAGACCCAGTACTTC. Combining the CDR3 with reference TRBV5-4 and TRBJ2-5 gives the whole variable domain ETGVTQSPTHLIKTRGQQVTLRCSSQSGHNTVSWYQQALGQGPQFIFQYYREEENGRGNFPPRFSGLQFPNYSSELNVNALELDDSALYLCASTSWDRGRSQETQYFGPGTRLLVL.

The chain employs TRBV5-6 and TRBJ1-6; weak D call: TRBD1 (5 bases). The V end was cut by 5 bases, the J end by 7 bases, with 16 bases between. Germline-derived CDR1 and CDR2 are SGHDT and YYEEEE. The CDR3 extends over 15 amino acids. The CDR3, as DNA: TGTGCCAGCAGTCACAACAGGTTGGGCAATTCACCCCTCCACTTT. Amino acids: CASSHNRLGNSPLHF.

The CDR3 is CASSIGTGVNTEAFF. CDR3 in DNA: TGTGCCAGCAGCATAGGGACAGGAGTAAACACTGAAGCTTTCTTT. This rearrangement joins TRBV21-1 to TRBJ1-1; TRBD1, the D gene given by the table, was not confirmed from the DNA. TRBV21-1 is a documented pseudogene. This CDR3 comprises 15 residues.

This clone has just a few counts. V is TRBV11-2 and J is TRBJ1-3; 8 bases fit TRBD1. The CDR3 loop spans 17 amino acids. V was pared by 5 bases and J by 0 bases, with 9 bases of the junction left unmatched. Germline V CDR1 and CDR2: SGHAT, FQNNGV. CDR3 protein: CASSVQTGGPSGNTIYF. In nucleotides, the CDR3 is TGTGCCAGCAGCGTCCAAACAGGGGGACCCTCTGGAAACACCATATATTTT.

CDR3 sequence (DNA): TGCGCCAGCAGCCAAGAGGGGTTTGGGGGCTTGAACACTGAAGCTTTCTTT. It translates to CASSQEGFGGLNTEAFF. The gene calls are TRBV4-3 and TRBJ1-1, with D possibly matching TRBD1 (6 bases). V gave up 0 bases and J gave up 0 bases, with 14 bases separating them. CDR1 is LGHNA, CDR2 YSLEER, per germline. The CDR3 covers 17 residues.

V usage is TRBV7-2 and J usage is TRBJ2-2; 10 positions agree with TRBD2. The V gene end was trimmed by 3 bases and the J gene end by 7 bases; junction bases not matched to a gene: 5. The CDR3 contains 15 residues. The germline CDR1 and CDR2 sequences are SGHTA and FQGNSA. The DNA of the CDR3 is TGTGCCAGCAGCTTGAAGCGGGGGGGCGTCGGGGAGCTGTTTTTT. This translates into CASSLKRGGVGELFF.

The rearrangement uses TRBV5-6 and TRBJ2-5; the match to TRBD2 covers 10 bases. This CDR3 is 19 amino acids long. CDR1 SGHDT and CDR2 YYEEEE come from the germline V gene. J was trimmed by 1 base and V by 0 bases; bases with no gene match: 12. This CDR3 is CASSLARVAGGRVQETQYF. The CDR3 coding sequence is TGTGCCAGCAGCTTGGCCCGAGTAGCGGGGGGCAGAGTCCAAGAGACCCAGTACTTC.

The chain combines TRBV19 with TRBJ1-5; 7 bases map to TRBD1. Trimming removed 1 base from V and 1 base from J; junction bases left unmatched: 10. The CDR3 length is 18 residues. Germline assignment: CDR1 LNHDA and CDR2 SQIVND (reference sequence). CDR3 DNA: TGTGCCAGTAGTATAGGAGAGACGACAGGGAAGAGCAATCAGCCCCAGCATTTT. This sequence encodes CASSIGETTGKSNQPQHF.

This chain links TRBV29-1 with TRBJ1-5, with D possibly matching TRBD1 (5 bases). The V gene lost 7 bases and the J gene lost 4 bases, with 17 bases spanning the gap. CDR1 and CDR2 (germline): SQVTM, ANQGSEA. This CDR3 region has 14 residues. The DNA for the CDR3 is TGCAGCGCTGGGATGGCAGGGTCTAATCAGCCCCAGCATTTT. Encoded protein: CSAGMAGSNQPQHF.

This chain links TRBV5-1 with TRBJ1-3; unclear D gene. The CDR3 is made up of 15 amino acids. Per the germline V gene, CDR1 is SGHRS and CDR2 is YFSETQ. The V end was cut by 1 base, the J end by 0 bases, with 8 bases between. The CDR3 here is CASSLFGSSGNTIYF. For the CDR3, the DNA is TGCGCCAGCAGCTTGTTTGGCTCCTCTGGAAACACCATATATTTT.

In nucleotides, the CDR3 is TGTGCCAGCAGCAACAGGGTGGAGTCTCTCTATGGCTACACCTTC. This encodes CASSNRVESLYGYTF. The V and J genes are TRBV5-6 and TRBJ1-2; D may be TRBD1 (6 bases). Germline lookup yields CDR1 SGHDT and CDR2 YYEEEE. Deletions cut 4 bases from V and 4 bases from J, with 17 bases between. The length of the CDR3 is 15 residues.

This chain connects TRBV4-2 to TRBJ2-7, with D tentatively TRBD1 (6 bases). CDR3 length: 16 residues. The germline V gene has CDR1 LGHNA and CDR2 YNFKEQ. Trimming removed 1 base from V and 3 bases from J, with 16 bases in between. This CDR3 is CASSQARDTQDYEQYF. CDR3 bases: TGTGCCAGCAGCCAAGCCCGGGACACACAAGACTACGAGCAGTACTTC.

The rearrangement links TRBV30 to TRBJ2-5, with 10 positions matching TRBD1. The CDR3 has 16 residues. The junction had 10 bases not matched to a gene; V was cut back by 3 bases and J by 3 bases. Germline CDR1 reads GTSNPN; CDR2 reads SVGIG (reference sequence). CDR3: CAWRDPPGTGEETQYF. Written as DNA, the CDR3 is TGTGCCTGGAGAGATCCACCAGGGACAGGGGAAGAGACCCAGTACTTC.

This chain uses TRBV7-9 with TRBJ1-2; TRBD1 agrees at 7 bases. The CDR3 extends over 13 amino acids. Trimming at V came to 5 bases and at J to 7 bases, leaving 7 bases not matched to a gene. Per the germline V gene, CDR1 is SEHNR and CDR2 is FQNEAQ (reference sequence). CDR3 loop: CASSDTRQGGYTF. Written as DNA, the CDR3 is TGTGCCAGCAGCGATACAAGACAGGGTGGCTACACCTTC.

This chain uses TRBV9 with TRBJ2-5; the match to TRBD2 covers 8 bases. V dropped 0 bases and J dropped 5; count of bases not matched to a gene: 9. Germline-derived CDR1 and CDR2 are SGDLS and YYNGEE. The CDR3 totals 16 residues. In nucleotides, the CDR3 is TGTGCCAGCAGCGTAGAATTAAGCGGGAGTTGGGAGACCCAGTACTTC. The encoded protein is CASSVELSGSWETQYF.

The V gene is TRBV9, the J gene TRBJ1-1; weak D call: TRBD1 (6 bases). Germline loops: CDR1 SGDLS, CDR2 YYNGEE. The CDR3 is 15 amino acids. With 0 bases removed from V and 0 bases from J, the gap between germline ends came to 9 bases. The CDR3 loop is CASSVVGQLNTEAFF. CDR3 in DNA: TGTGCCAGCAGCGTAGTCGGACAGTTGAACACTGAAGCTTTCTTT. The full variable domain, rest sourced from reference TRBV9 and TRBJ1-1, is DSGVTQTPKHLITATGQRVTLRCSPRSGDLSVYWYQQSLDQGLQFLIQYYNGEERAKGNILERFSAQQFPDLHSELNLSSLELGDSALYFCASSVVGQLNTEAFFGQGTRLTVV.

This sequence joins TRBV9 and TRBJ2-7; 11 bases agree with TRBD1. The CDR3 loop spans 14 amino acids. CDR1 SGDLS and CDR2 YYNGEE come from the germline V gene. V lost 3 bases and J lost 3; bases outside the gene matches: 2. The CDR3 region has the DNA TGTGCCAGCAGCGGGGGACAGGGGGACTACGAGCAGTACTTC. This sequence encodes CASSGGQGDYEQYF.

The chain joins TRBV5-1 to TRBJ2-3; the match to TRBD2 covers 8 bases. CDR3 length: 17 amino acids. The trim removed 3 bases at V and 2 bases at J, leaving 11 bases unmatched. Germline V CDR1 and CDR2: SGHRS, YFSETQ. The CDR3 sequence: CASSSSGGGASTDTQYF. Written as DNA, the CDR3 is TGCGCCAGCAGCTCATCCGGGGGGGGAGCCTCCACAGATACGCAGTATTTT.